The 24 T cell receptor beta chains presented below share a single source sample, sequenced in a study of response to subunit inactivated influenza vaccine. TCRdb analysed the RT-PCR reads with MiXCR anew, one entry per CDR3 protein. This table has more than 150,000 distinct CDR3 sequences, around 9% appearing once. The specimen was non-naive T cells sorted from PBMCs, collected on the day of vaccination. The source is a man aged 50 to 60 who received an inactivated influenza vaccine.

This clonotype was observed many times. The V and J genes are TRBV5-1 and TRBJ2-7, with D perhaps given as TRBD1 or TRBD2 (6 bases each). The germline CDR1 and CDR2 sequences are SGHRS and YFSETQ. Trimming took 0 bases from V and 3 from J, leaving 13 bases between them. There are 15 residues in the CDR3. The CDR3 region has the DNA TGCGCCAGCAGCTTGGTACCGGGGGCTGGCTACGAGCAGTACTTC. This sequence encodes CASSLVPGAGYEQYF.

J is TRBJ1-4 and V is TRBV7-2, with D unresolved. The CDR3 is made up of 14 amino acids. Germline assignment: CDR1 SGHTA and CDR2 FQGNSA. Trimming removed 2 bases from V and 8 bases from J, with 12 bases in between. For the CDR3, the DNA is TGTGCCAGCAGCTTAACCGGGATAGGGGAAAAACTGTTTTTT. It specifies CASSLTGIGEKLFF. The variable domain in full, with the rest retrieved from reference TRBV7-2 and TRBJ1-4, is GAGVSQSPSNKVTEKGKDVELRCDPISGHTALYWYRQSLGQGLEFLIYFQGNSAPDKSGLPSDRFSAERTGGSVSTLTIQRTQQEDSAVYLCASSLTGIGEKLFFGSGTQLSVL.

In its sample, this clonotype was seen many times. This chain uses TRBV3-1 with TRBJ1-6; TRBD1 is a possible D gene (6 bases). Germline V gene sequence: CDR1 LGHDT, CDR2 YNNKEL (reference sequence). There are 16 residues in the CDR3. V lost 0 bases to trimming and J lost 9 bases, with 15 bases between them. The DNA for the CDR3 is TGTGCCAGCAGCCAAGATCTTAGGACAGCCAGTTCACCCCTCCACTTT. Its protein is CASSQDLRTASSPLHF.

This clonotype appeared a few times. In DNA, the CDR3 is TGTGCCAGCAGCCCCCAGGGCCTGAACACTGAAGCTTTCTTT. Translating it yields CASSPQGLNTEAFF. V and J are TRBV3-1 and TRBJ1-1; possibly TRBD1 for D (5 bases). Trimming took off 4 bases at V and 0 bases at J, with 9 bases between the two ends. The CDR3 totals 14 residues. CDR1 is LGHDT and CDR2 is YNNKEL in the germline V gene (reference sequence). Full variable domain (remainder filled in from reference TRBV3-1 and TRBJ1-1): DTAVSQTPKYLVTQMGNDKSIKCEQNLGHDTMYWYKQDSKKFLKIMFSYNNKELIINETVPNRFSPKSPDKAHLNLHINSLELGDSAVYFCASSPQGLNTEAFFGQGTRLTVV.

This clonotype was seen only a few times. The chain employs TRBV6-1 and TRBJ2-2, with 8 bases that match TRBD1. The junction had 6 bases not matched to a gene; V was cut back by 8 bases and J by 1 base. From germline, CDR1 is MNHNS and CDR2 SASEGT. CDR3 length: 15 amino acids. The CDR3 DNA sequence: TGTGCCAGCGGAGTCGGGACAGGGAACACCGGGGAGCTGTTTTTT. Protein: CASGVGTGNTGELFF.

The chain uses TRBV19 and TRBJ1-4, with no clear D. Per germline, CDR1 LNHDA and CDR2 SQIVND (reference sequence). The CDR3 is 15 amino acids. Trimming left V 3 bases short and J 5 bases short, with 13 bases between. The CDR3 sequence: CASSIVRLGNEKLFF. CDR3 bases: TGTGCCAGTAGTATTGTGAGACTGGGGAATGAAAAACTGTTTTTT.

Ten or more counts support this clonotype. The chain has TRBV7-2 and TRBJ2-7; the match to TRBD2 covers 12 bases. This CDR3 is 16 amino acids long. Germline assignment: CDR1 SGHTA and CDR2 FQGNSA. V shed 5 bases, J shed 0 bases, and the junction held 5 bases outside the gene matches. The CDR3 nucleotides are TGTGCCAGCAGCCGGCGGGGACTAGCGGGCTCCTACGAGCAGTACTTC. It codes for CASSRRGLAGSYEQYF.

This clonotype has more than one count but fewer than ten. The chain couples TRBV18 to TRBJ2-1, with D possibly being TRBD2 (5 bases). Looked up from germline, CDR1 is KGHSH and CDR2 is LQKENI. There are 15 residues in the CDR3. Between the trimmed V and J ends, which lost 0 bases and 6 bases, there was a span of 12 bases. CDR3 DNA sequence: TGTGCCAGCTCACCACCGCCGGGAATAAGCAATGAGCAGTTCTTC. This gives the protein CASSPPPGISNEQFF.

This clonotype appeared many times. CDR3: CASSFGEGATYEQYF. Here the CDR3 DNA reads TGTGCCAGCAGTTTCGGTGAGGGGGCCACCTACGAGCAGTACTTC. V usage is TRBV12-3 or TRBV12-4 and J usage is TRBJ2-7; 7 bases are a match to TRBD1. The length of the CDR3 is 15 residues. Trimming removed 3 bases from V and 2 bases from J; junction bases left unmatched: 7.

The V and J genes are TRBV5-1 and TRBJ2-3; D unclear. Trimming pared 7 bases from V and 1 base from J, leaving 19 bases between. This CDR3 contains 16 residues. CDR1 is SGHRS and CDR2 is YFSETQ in the germline V gene. In nucleotides, the CDR3 is TGCGCCAGCCGCTCCGGATCTTTCCTAGGCACAGATACGCAGTATTTT. This encodes CASRSGSFLGTDTQYF.

This clonotype occurred many times. The chain links TRBV5-1 to TRBJ2-6; D ambiguous. Looked up from germline, CDR1 is SGHRS and CDR2 is YFSETQ. The CDR3 is 15 residues long. Trimming left V 0 bases short and J 0 bases short, with 4 bases between. As DNA, the CDR3 is TGCGCCAGCAGCTTGGTCGACTCTGGGGCCAACGTCCTGACTTTC. Residues: CASSLVDSGANVLTF.

The chain employs TRBV18 and TRBJ2-5; D is uncertain. Between the trimmed V and J ends, which lost 2 bases and 1 base, there was a span of 14 bases. This CDR3 comprises 16 residues. Germline CDR1 and CDR2: KGHSH and LQKENI. The CDR3 reads CASSPSVSRTQETQYF. CDR3 DNA sequence: TGTGCCAGCTCACCATCCGTGTCGCGGACCCAAGAGACCCAGTACTTC. Complete variable domain (other parts from reference TRBV18 and TRBJ2-5): NAGVMQNPRHLVRRRGQEARLRCSPMKGHSHVYWYRQLPEEGLKFMVYLQKENIIDESGMPKERFSAEFPKEGPSILRIQQVVRGDSAAYFCASSPSVSRTQETQYFGPGTRLLVL.

V usage is TRBV27 and J usage is TRBJ1-6, with TRBD1 identical over 8 bases. Germline CDR1 reads MNHEY; CDR2 reads SMNVEV (reference sequence). This CDR3 region has 15 residues. V trimming: 4 bases; J trimming: 9 bases; junction bases outside the gene matches: 8. The CDR3 sequence is CASSSEQGGSSPLHF. The CDR3 DNA sequence: TGTGCCAGCAGTTCTGAACAGGGGGGAAGTTCACCCCTCCACTTT.

This clonotype was counted only a few times. The genes are TRBV3-1 and TRBJ2-1, with 7 positions matching TRBD2. The germline V gene has CDR1 LGHDT and CDR2 YNNKEL (reference sequence). The CDR3 consists of 16 residues. The ends lost 1 base at V and 1 base at J; junction bases unmatched: 4. This CDR3 is CASSQVAGVSYNEQFF. CDR3 in DNA: TGTGCCAGCAGCCAAGTCGCGGGAGTATCCTACAATGAGCAGTTCTTC.

This clonotype was found many times. CDR3 amino acids: CASSLGGGGGTDTQYF. The CDR3 DNA reads TGTGCCAGCAGCTTAGGTGGCGGGGGGGGCACAGATACGCAGTATTTT. The genes are TRBV7-2 and TRBJ2-3; 9 bases are a match to TRBD2. Per the germline V gene, CDR1 is SGHTA and CDR2 is FQGNSA. CDR3 length: 16 residues. V trimming: 1 base; J trimming: 1 base; junction bases outside the gene matches: 3.

At least ten counts were recorded for this clonotype. This chain uses TRBV6-5 with TRBJ1-2, with D unclear. Trimming shortened V by 0 bases and J by 0 bases, and 8 bases separated the two germline ends. The CDR3 extends over 15 amino acids. Germline V gives CDR1 MNHEY, CDR2 SVGAGI. This CDR3 is CASSYSIIANYGYTF. CDR3 DNA sequence: TGTGCCAGCAGTTACTCGATTATCGCTAACTATGGCTACACCTTC.

This clonotype occurred a few times. The rearrangement joins TRBV7-2 to TRBJ2-7, with D possibly TRBD1 on 6 matching bases. V lost 5 bases to trimming and J lost 1 base, with 9 bases between them. CDR3 size: 13 residues. Germline loops: CDR1 SGHTA, CDR2 FQGNSA. CDR3 amino acids: CASSVTGSYEQYF. CDR3 sequence (DNA): TGTGCCAGCAGCGTGACAGGATCCTACGAGCAGTACTTC.

There are a few counts of this clonotype. V and J are TRBV28 and TRBJ1-2, with D possibly being TRBD1 (6 bases). V lost 6 bases and J lost 4, with 12 bases in between. The germline gives CDR1 MDHEN, CDR2 SYDVKM. The CDR3 totals 13 residues. The CDR3 DNA reads as TGTGCCAGCAGGGGGGGCAGGGGCTATGGCTACACCTTC. It translates to CASRGGRGYGYTF.

This clonotype was detected once. The chain is built from TRBV6-2 or TRBV6-3 and TRBJ2-1; the D gene is possibly TRBD1 (5 bases). V lost 2 bases and J 0 bases, leaving 14 bases between the germline ends. There are 17 residues in the CDR3. From germline, CDR1 is MNHEY and CDR2 SVGEGT. The CDR3 spells CASSYQIGVSSYNEQFF. For the CDR3, the DNA is TGTGCCAGCAGTTACCAAATAGGGGTCAGCTCCTACAATGAGCAGTTCTTC.

This chain uses TRBV19 with TRBJ1-3; a weak D match, TRBD1 (5 bases). Trimming cost V 4 bases and J 0 bases, with 10 bases left between them. Germline V gene data show CDR1 as LNHDA and CDR2 as SQIVND (reference sequence). The CDR3 consists of 15 residues. DNA for the CDR3: TGTGCCAGTAGTACGGACACCTCCTCTGGAAACACCATATATTTT. This sequence encodes CASSTDTSSGNTIYF.

V usage is TRBV2 and J usage is TRBJ2-7, with TRBD1 matching over 7 bases. The J segment lost 7 bases and the V segment lost 6 bases, leaving 15 bases of the junction unmatched. Germline lookup yields CDR1 SNHLY and CDR2 FYNNEI. The CDR3 sequence is 15 residues long. The CDR3 DNA is TGTGCCAGCAGCTTCCCGGGACAGCCTCTACCAGAGCAGTACTTC. Residues: CASSFPGQPLPEQYF. Variable domain in full (rest from reference TRBV2 and TRBJ2-7): EPEVTQTPSHQVTQMGQEVILRCVPISNHLYFYWYRQILGQKVEFLVSFYNNEISEKSEIFDDQFSVERPDGSNFTLKIRSTKLEDSAMYFCASSFPGQPLPEQYFGPGTRLTVT.

This clonotype was found a few times. This chain connects TRBV10-3 to TRBJ1-5, with D possibly TRBD1 on 5 matching bases. V was cut by 6 bases and J by 3 bases, with 12 bases left in between. The CDR3 covers 14 residues. Germline-derived CDR1 and CDR2 are ENHRY and SYGVKD. The CDR3 DNA sequence: TGTGCCATCAGACAGGACGGGGACAATCAGCCCCAGCATTTT. It translates to CAIRQDGDNQPQHF.

The gene calls are TRBV12-3 or TRBV12-4 and TRBJ1-2, with TRBD1 as a possible D gene (5 bases). V lost 10 bases, J lost 6 bases, and 9 bases lay in between. This CDR3 has 10 residues. The CDR3 region has the DNA TGTGCCACAGGAGGGGATGGCTACACCTTC. Translation: CATGGDGYTF.

The table lists this clonotype with many counts. CDR3 amino acids: CASSQDFRGPGTDTQYF. CDR3 DNA sequence: TGCGCCAGCAGCCAAGATTTCAGGGGCCCGGGTACAGATACGCAGTATTTT. V is TRBV4-3 and J is TRBJ2-3, with D perhaps matching TRBD1 (6 bases). The CDR3 runs 17 residues. Trimming shortened V by 0 bases and J by 3 bases, and 16 bases separated the two germline ends. CDR1 is LGHNA and CDR2 is YSLEER in the germline V gene.